The table lists the clone carrying this TCR beta chain with many counts. The sample originates from a study of CD8+CD57+ T cells in acquired aplastic anemia. Patients selected for sequencing had displayed CD8+CD57+ cell expansion by flow cytometry. V was trimmed by 8 bases and J by 0 bases, leaving 11 bases between them. Germline CDR1 and CDR2: SEHNR and FQNEAQ (reference sequence). This CDR3 is 13 amino acids long. TCR beta VDJ and CDR3 were profiled, and genomic DNA was the template. TCRdb used MiXCR to reprocess the reads, holding one entry per CDR3 protein. The sample contains around 200,000 distinct CDR3 sequences, nearly 50% of which appear only once.

Sequenced: sorted CD4+, CD8+, or CD8+CD57+ T cells (not recorded which) from PBMCs. The V gene is TRBV7-9, the J gene TRBJ2-7; the D gene is possibly TRBD2 (7 bases). The source is a human donor with aplastic anemia. CDR3 DNA sequence: TGTGCCAGCGTTAGGGGGGGCTCCTACGAGCAGTACTTC. Its protein product is CASVRGGSYEQYF.